The clone carrying this T cell receptor (beta chain) has only one observation. Its cognate antigen is unknown. Memory CD4+ cells were the fraction left after CD45RA+ naive selection. The sample belongs to a study of shared clonotypes between healthy human individuals. Findings and caveats of the study: Exclusively blood specimens were collected; tissue repertoires likely differ. Represented diversity, genetic and exposure-history alike, was limited by few donors.

Looked up from germline, CDR1 is LNHDA and CDR2 is SQIVND (reference sequence). The CDR3 has 15 residues. After removal of 1 base from V and 3 bases from J, the junction contained 5 bases not matched to a gene. Deep was the level used in running the assay. Sequencing used immunoSEQ multiplex PCR; TCRdb keeps in-frame clones, though not all of them. The data show around 750,000 clones, with about 74% seen just once and over 1.5% held by the top ten. The receptor was isolated from a woman aged 25-40 years in good health. J is TRBJ2-5 and V is TRBV19, with TRBD1 matching over 7 bases. The sequenced sample consisted of memory CD4+ T cells sorted from blood. The subset was: CD45RA-negative fraction. The DNA for the CDR3 is TGTGCCAGTAGTATAGGAGGGGACAGAGAAGAGACCCAGTACTTC. This translates into CASSIGGDREETQYF.